Sequencing of this T cell receptor (beta chain) was carried out in a study of cytomegalovirus exposure and HLA in healthy donors. About the research overall: Clustering assigned about 80% of the approximately 400 genotyped donors to the Caucasian-associated ancestry cluster.

Concerning this clone itself: Its antigen remains unknown.

Vbeta (60) and Jbeta (13) primers were used in the PCR. TCRdb keeps only in-frame clones here, not all; method: immunoSEQ multiplex PCR. The sample holds approximately 120,000 clones, about 80% seen once. Findings and limits, study-wide: A later analysis linked a missense DCLRE1C variant to TCR beta V- and J-gene trimming. The study labeled 180 or so TCR beta chains cytomegalovirus-associated. What was likely a sequencing artifact was a cluster of highly shared sequence variants.

Germline CDR1 reads SGHRS; CDR2 reads YFSETQ. CDR3 length: 14 residues. The V end was cut by 3 bases, the J end by 7 bases, with 17 bases between. The sequencing sample was made of PBMCs. The chain uses TRBV5-1 and TRBJ2-7; perhaps TRBD1 as D (6 bases). The receptor was isolated from a woman in her fifties or sixties in good health and CMV-seropositive. The CDR3 spells CASSSGHPAEEQYF. The CDR3 nucleotides read TGCGCCAGCAGCTCGGGACACCCCGCGGAAGAGCAGTACTTC.